This T cell receptor (beta chain) was captured in a study of CD8+ T cells in alopecia areata. At the level of the study: Treatment comprised oral tofacitinib, 5 to 10 mg twice daily, in treated patients. It was 6 to 18 months of tofacitinib, and then there were 6 months off drug.

RNA extraction and reverse transcription yielded cDNA as sequencing template. Repertoires were generated with immunoSEQ multiplex PCR, while TCRdb's copy carries only in-frame clones and drops some. Here the sample spans roughly 150,000 clones, over 45% being singletons. In this sample, this clone turned up a few times. The antigen is undetermined. The V gene's germline CDR1 is SEHNR and CDR2 FQNEAQ (reference sequence). This CDR3 is built from 14 residues. The germline V and J ends were trimmed by 2 bases and 0 bases, with 7 bases remaining between them. It was from alopecia areata patients that lesional scalp punch biopsies and peripheral blood were collected. Study results and limitations: Especially in alopecia totalis/universalis, lesional scalp showed greater clonality than normal scalp did.

The specimen sequenced was CD4+ T cells sorted from blood. The source of this sequence is a human donor with alopecia areata. The gene calls are TRBV7-9 and TRBJ1-1; D uncertain. CDR3 in DNA: TGTGCCAGCAGCTTATATACGTTGAACACTGAAGCTTTCTTT. This encodes CASSLYTLNTEAFF.